The 20 T cell receptor beta chains reported below all come from one sample, sequenced in a study of TIL therapy for anti-PD-1-resistant metastatic lung cancer. Sequencing used immunoSEQ v3. Only in-frame clones appear in the TCRdb table, and some are missing; sequencing was by immunoSEQ multiplex PCR. There are fewer than 30,000 clones in the sample; over 55% occur only once, and approximately 16% lies in the top ten. Time point indicated: pre-treatment sample, taken before nivolumab and TIL therapy. Pleural nodules or supraclavicular lymph nodes made up most of the excised metastases sampled. The sample was tumor tissue, taken at baseline. The receptor set was obtained from a woman aged 30 to 85 with non-small cell lung cancer.

There are a few counts of this clone. The rearrangement links TRBV6-5 to TRBJ2-2; D may be TRBD1 (6 bases). The CDR3 extends over 14 amino acids. The V and J ends lost 2 bases and 4 bases respectively, with 8 bases between them. The germline V gene encodes CDR1 MNHEY and CDR2 SVGAGI. This chain's CDR3 is CASSYRGFTGELFF. For the CDR3, the DNA is TGTGCCAGCAGTTACAGGGGGTTCACCGGGGAGCTGTTTTTT.

The rearrangement joins TRBV5-1 to TRBJ2-4; D assignment may be TRBD1 or TRBD2 (7 bases each). Trimming took 0 bases from V and 0 from J, leaving 13 bases between them. The V gene's germline CDR1 is SGHRS and CDR2 YFSETQ. The CDR3 consists of 17 residues. The CDR3 DNA is TGCGCCAGCAGCTTGGACCCAGGGGGGGGAGCCAAAAACATTCAGTACTTC. Translating gives CASSLDPGGGAKNIQYF.

V and J are TRBV29-1 and TRBJ1-1; tentatively, D is TRBD1 (5 bases). Germline loops: CDR1 SQVTM, CDR2 ANQGSEA. This CDR3 is 11 amino acids long. V lost 3 bases to trimming and J lost 14 bases, with 16 bases between them. The CDR3 reads CSVDGGTGSFF. CDR3 nucleotide sequence: TGCAGCGTTGATGGCGGGACTGGCAGCTTCTTT.

The gene calls are TRBV4-2 and TRBJ2-3; 7 bases map to TRBD2. The CDR3 is 12 amino acids. The V gene end was trimmed by 8 bases and the J gene end by 2 bases; junction bases not matched to a gene: 1. Germline assignment: CDR1 LGHNA and CDR2 YNFKEQ. The DNA for the CDR3 is TGTGCCAGCGGGACTACCACAGATACGCAGTATTTT. Amino acids: CASGTTTDTQYF.

The chain joins TRBV2 to TRBJ2-1; tentatively, D is TRBD2 (6 bases). V lost 10 bases, J lost 3 bases, and 25 bases lay in between. This CDR3 spans 17 amino acids. CDR1 SNHLY and CDR2 FYNNEI come from the germline V gene. The CDR3 bases are TGTGCCATCATTTTAGATAGCGGATGGGAGAACTACAATGAGCAGTTCTTC. Translation: CAIILDSGWENYNEQFF. The whole variable domain, filled in from reference TRBV2 and TRBJ2-1, reads EPEVTQTPSHQVTQMGQEVILRCVPISNHLYFYWYRQILGQKVEFLVSFYNNEISEKSEIFDDQFSVERPDGSNFTLKIRSTKLEDSAMYFCAIILDSGWENYNEQFFGPGTRLTVL.

The rearrangement uses TRBV18 and TRBJ1-1; D is unresolved. The germline CDR1 and CDR2 sequences are KGHSH and LQKENI. The length of the CDR3 is 15 residues. V shed 0 bases and J shed 0 bases, with 8 bases lying between them. The CDR3 loop reads CASSPPPGLNTEAFF. CDR3 nucleotide sequence: TGTGCCAGCTCACCACCTCCCGGGTTGAACACTGAAGCTTTCTTT.

This clone was recorded only once. This chain links TRBV19 with TRBJ2-1, with D possibly matching TRBD2 (5 bases). From germline, CDR1 is LNHDA and CDR2 SQIVND (reference sequence). The CDR3 is 13 residues long. Trimming cost V 5 bases and J 9 bases, with 14 bases left between them. CDR3 DNA sequence: TGTGCCAGTAGTGGAGGCTACCACTTTGAGCAGTTCTTC. Protein: CASSGGYHFEQFF.

V and J are TRBV27 and TRBJ2-3, with D possibly called TRBD1 or TRBD2 (5 bases each). The CDR3 spans 14 residues. Germline CDR1 reads MNHEY; CDR2 reads SMNVEV (reference sequence). The V end was cut by 8 bases, the J end by 1 base, with 13 bases between. The CDR3 DNA follows: TGTGCCAGCCGACTCCCGGGGCGCACAGATACGCAGTATTTT. Translated, it gives CASRLPGRTDTQYF.

The gene calls are TRBV30 and TRBJ1-6, with D unclear. V lost 7 bases, J lost 7 bases, and 26 bases lay in between. The CDR3 has 17 amino acids. CDR1 and CDR2 from the germline V gene are GTSNPN and SVGIG (reference sequence). CDR3 residues: CALLPGGSPSGNSPLHF. CDR3 nucleotide sequence: TGTGCCTTACTTCCAGGAGGGTCACCTTCGGGGAATTCACCCCTCCACTTT. The full variable domain, with the rest looked up from reference TRBV30 and TRBJ1-6, is SQTIHQWPATLVQPVGSPLSLECTVEGTSNPNLYWYRQAAGRGLQLLFYSVGIGQISSEVPQNLSASRPQDRQFILSSKKLLLSDSGFYLCALLPGGSPSGNSPLHFGNGTRLTVT.

The chain recombines TRBV4-1 with TRBJ1-2; TRBD1 agrees at 8 bases. With V trimmed by 0 bases and J by 3 bases, 3 bases remained unmatched. The CDR3 covers 15 residues. CDR1 MGHRA and CDR2 YSYEKL come from the germline V gene. This CDR3 is CASSQETGVYYGYTF. CDR3 nucleotide sequence: TGCGCCAGCAGCCAAGAGACAGGGGTATACTATGGCTACACCTTC.

The chain joins TRBV19 to TRBJ2-3; 9 bases fit TRBD1. CDR1 and CDR2 from the germline V gene are LNHDA and SQIVND (reference sequence). V lost 6 bases and J lost 7; bases outside the gene matches: 11. The CDR3 has 15 amino acids. CDR3 protein: CASRSSRDRVNTQYF. The CDR3 DNA follows: TGTGCCAGTAGATCTTCTCGGGACAGGGTGAATACGCAGTATTTT.

The rearrangement uses TRBV29-1 and TRBJ1-1; D is unresolved. This CDR3 region has 15 residues. Trimming removed 0 bases at V and 5 bases at J, with 16 bases between. Per germline, CDR1 SQVTM and CDR2 ANQGSEA. The CDR3 DNA follows: TGCAGCGTTGAAGAAGTTCCGCTGGGAAGGACTGAAGCTTTCTTT. Its translation is CSVEEVPLGRTEAFF.

The rearrangement uses TRBV11-2 and TRBJ2-1; D is undetermined. The CDR3 consists of 13 residues. The V end was cut by 5 bases, the J end by 14 bases, with 19 bases between. Germline lookup yields CDR1 SGHAT and CDR2 FQNNGV. CDR3 in DNA: TGTGCCAGCAGCACGAATGTGGATCGGCCGGAGTTCTTC. This translates into CASSTNVDRPEFF.

The rearrangement joins TRBV19 to TRBJ2-7; D remains ambiguous. The CDR3 is 13 amino acids. Looked up from germline, CDR1 is LNHDA and CDR2 is SQIVND (reference sequence). Trimming stripped 4 bases from V and 0 bases from J, with 7 bases between. CDR3 in amino acids: CASSTALSYEQYF. The CDR3 DNA sequence: TGTGCCAGTAGTACAGCGCTCTCCTACGAGCAGTACTTC.

The rearrangement joins TRBV7-9 to TRBJ2-3; no reliable D call. Germline V CDR1 and CDR2: SEHNR, FQNEAQ (reference sequence). The CDR3 spans 12 residues. V shed 6 bases and J shed 0 bases, with 4 bases lying between them. The DNA of the CDR3 is TGTGCCAGCAGAAGGAGCACAGATACGCAGTATTTT. Its translation is CASRRSTDTQYF.

V usage is TRBV5-1 and J usage is TRBJ2-7; TRBD1 is a possible D gene (6 bases). The CDR3 consists of 13 residues. Trimming took off 4 bases at V and 4 bases at J, with 12 bases between the two ends. Germline loops: CDR1 SGHRS, CDR2 YFSETQ. This CDR3 is CASSEQGPYEQYF. In DNA form, the CDR3 reads TGCGCCAGCAGCGAACAGGGACCTTACGAGCAGTACTTC.

This clone was seen only a few times. The CDR3 region has the DNA TGCGCCAGCAGCTTGGAAGCAGGGGCCGACTATGGCTACACCTTC. Its translation: CASSLEAGADYGYTF. This chain links TRBV5-1 with TRBJ1-2; possible D gene TRBD1, 6 bases. Germline assignment: CDR1 SGHRS and CDR2 YFSETQ. Trimming pared 0 bases from V and 3 bases from J, leaving 12 bases between. This CDR3 has 15 residues.

This clone was picked up a small number of times. The chain carries TRBV4-1 and TRBJ2-1, with D unresolved. Germline loops: CDR1 MGHRA, CDR2 YSYEKL. The germline V and J ends were trimmed by 1 base and 8 bases, with 9 bases remaining between them. The CDR3 sequence is 13 residues long. The CDR3: CASSQVDRDEQFF. The CDR3 DNA reads TGCGCCAGCAGCCAAGTCGATCGGGATGAGCAGTTCTTC.

CDR3 sequence (DNA): TGTGCCAGTAGTATAGGGCAGCGGACCTACGAGCAGTACTTC. Translated: CASSIGQRTYEQYF. This chain links TRBV19 with TRBJ2-7; D possibly corresponds to TRBD2 (5 bases). V was pared by 1 base and J by 2 bases, with 9 bases between. Germline-derived CDR1 and CDR2 are LNHDA and SQIVND (reference sequence). CDR3 size: 14 residues. Filled out from reference TRBV19 and TRBJ2-7, the complete variable domain reads DGGITQSPKYLFRKEGQNVTLSCEQNLNHDAMYWYRQDPGQGLRLIYYSQIVNDFQKGDIAEGYSVSREKKESFPLTVTSAQKNPTAFYLCASSIGQRTYEQYFGPGTRLTVT.

This clone was observed a handful of times. As DNA, the CDR3 is TGTGCCTGGAGTTTGGACACTGAAGCTTTCTTT. It yields the protein CAWSLDTEAFF. The chain has TRBV30 and TRBJ1-1; D remains unclear. Trimming took 2 bases from V and 3 from J, leaving 4 bases between them. Germline values: CDR1 GTSNPN, CDR2 SVGIG (reference sequence). The CDR3 has 11 amino acids.